The T cell receptor (beta chain) described here comes from a study of OX40 agonist ivuxolimab in advanced cancers. Study-level information: The study gave patients intravenous ivuxolimab at 0.01 to 10 mg/kg every 2 weeks. Every patient in dose escalation had hepatocellular carcinoma, melanoma, renal cell or head and neck cancer. General study results and limits: Clones of CD4+ and CD8+ blood T cells grew by week 6 at doses of 0.1 to 3.0 mg/kg. Averaged across samples, CD8+ T cells carried more expanded clones than CD4+ did.

Method: immunoSEQ multiplex PCR; TCRdb's copy keeps in-frame clones and lacks some. This sample has around 50,000 clones, with 75% to 90% found just once. V shed 5 bases and J shed 3 bases, with 16 bases lying between them. The CDR3 consists of 15 residues. The germline V gene encodes CDR1 LNHDA and CDR2 SQIVND (reference sequence). For this clone: The target antigen is unknown.

The chain recombines TRBV19 with TRBJ1-1, with TRBD1 as a possible D gene (6 bases). The clonotype comes from an adult with an advanced solid tumor such as melanoma, head and neck, liver or kidney cancer. The sample consisted of CD4+ or CD8+ T cells sorted from blood, taken in a trial of the OX40 agonist ivuxolimab. DNA of the CDR3: TGTGCCAGTAGTCCTCTACAGGGTCTTGACACTGAAGCTTTCTTT. Translation gives CASSPLQGLDTEAFF.